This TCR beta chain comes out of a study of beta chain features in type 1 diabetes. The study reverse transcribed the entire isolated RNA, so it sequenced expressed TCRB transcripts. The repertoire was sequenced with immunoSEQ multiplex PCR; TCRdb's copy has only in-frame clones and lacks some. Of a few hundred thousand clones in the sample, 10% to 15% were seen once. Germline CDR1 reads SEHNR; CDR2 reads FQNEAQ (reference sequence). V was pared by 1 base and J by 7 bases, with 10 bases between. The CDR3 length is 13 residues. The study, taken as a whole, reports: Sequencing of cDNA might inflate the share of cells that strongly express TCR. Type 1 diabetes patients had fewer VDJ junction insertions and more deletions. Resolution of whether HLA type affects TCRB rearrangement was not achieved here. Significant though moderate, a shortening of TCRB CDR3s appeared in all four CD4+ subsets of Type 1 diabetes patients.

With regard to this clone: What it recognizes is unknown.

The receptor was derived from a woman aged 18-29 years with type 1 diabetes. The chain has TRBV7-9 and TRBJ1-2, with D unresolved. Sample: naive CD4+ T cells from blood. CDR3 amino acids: CASSLGGGRGYTF. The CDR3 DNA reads TGTGCCAGCAGCTTAGGAGGTGGCCGTGGCTACACCTTC.